This TCR beta chain emerged from a study of blood T cell repertoires in COVID-19. Study details: In each case, the material was cDNA or gDNA derived from T cells, B-cell-depleted T cells, or PBMCs.

The repertoire was sequenced with immunoSEQ multiplex PCR; TCRdb's copy has only in-frame clones and lacks some. The table includes roughly 240,000 clones, over 75% detected once. This clone was detected only once. Enrollment of patients from Seattle took place during active infection, with longitudinal follow-up. V was pared by 7 bases and J by 0 bases, with 13 bases between. This CDR3 is 14 amino acids long. Germline assignment: CDR1 SQVTM and CDR2 ANQGSEA. The origin of this receptor is a man aged 45 to 65 with COVID-19, enrolled during active disease. The specimen was peripheral blood. The chain combines TRBV29-1 with TRBJ1-5; the D is unclear. The CDR3 here is CSERARYSNQPQHF. The CDR3 DNA is TGCAGCGAGCGGGCCAGATATAGCAATCAGCCCCAGCATTTT.